A selection of T cell receptor beta chains follows, all from one sample in a study of blood T cell repertoires in COVID-19. TCRdb keeps only in-frame clones here, not all; method: immunoSEQ multiplex PCR. The sample includes 95,000 to 150,000 clones, just over 85% of them seen just once. The sequenced sample was peripheral blood. The receptors stem from a woman in her forties or fifties with active or convalescent COVID-19. The CDR3 runs from the conserved cysteine through the conserved F or W. A D gene is named only where the DNA matches it firmly. For some rows the clone size is stated as once, few or many, or as a class when expanded; others skip it.

>TRBD1|TRBV11-3|TRBJ2-7|.
CASSLGQGVYEQYF
TGTGCCAGCAGCCTCGGACAGGGAGTCTACGAGCAGTACTTC
>TRBD1|TRBV28|TRBJ2-7|once
CASSQGTGGASYEQYF
TGTGCCAGCAGTCAGGGGACAGGGGGCGCATCCTACGAGCAGTACTTC
>.|TRBV11-2|TRBJ2-7|.
CASSLDWSLYEQYF
TGTGCCAGCAGCTTGGACTGGTCTCTCTACGAGCAGTACTTC
>TRBD1|TRBV29-1|TRBJ2-3|.
CSVGWSRGLTDTQYF
TGCAGCGTTGGATGGAGCAGGGGGCTTACAGATACGCAGTATTTT
>.|TRBV12-1|TRBJ1-5|.
CASPGGQDNQPQHF
TGTGCCTCCCCTGGGGGACAAGACAATCAGCCCCAGCATTTT
>.|TRBV30|TRBJ1-6|.
CAWTRNRGSPLHF
TGTGCCTGGACTAGGAACCGGGGGTCACCCCTCCACTTT
>TRBD1|TRBV6-2/TRBV6-3|TRBJ1-2|.
CASSYSRDRGRPNYGYTF
TGTGCCAGCAGTTACTCTCGGGACAGGGGACGTCCTAACTATGGCTACACCTTC
>TRBD2|TRBV7-2|TRBJ2-1|.
CASSQGLAGGENEQFF
TGTGCCAGCAGCCAGGGACTAGCGGGAGGGGAGAATGAGCAGTTCTTC
>TRBD1|TRBV19|TRBJ1-5|.
CASSMGGTGPAAQHF
TGTGCCAGTAGTATGGGGGGGACAGGGCCCGCAGCCCAGCATTTT
>TRBD1|TRBV28|TRBJ1-4|.
CASRGSGTGNEKLFF
TGTGCCAGCAGGGGTTCCGGGACAGGGAACGAAAAACTGTTTTTT
>TRBD2|TRBV5-4|TRBJ2-7|few
CASSLGGLAAPEQYF
TGTGCCAGCAGCTTGGGGGGACTAGCGGCCCCAGAGCAGTACTTC
>.|TRBV27|TRBJ2-7|.
CASSFMGALSSYEQYF
TGTGCCAGCAGCTTCATGGGGGCTCTGAGCTCCTACGAGCAGTACTTC
>TRBD1|TRBV10-3|TRBJ2-3|.
CAVNRGRLTDTQYF
TGTGCCGTCAACAGGGGGCGGCTCACAGATACGCAGTATTTT
>.|TRBV5-4|TRBJ2-3|.
CASSSTAFDTQYF
TGTGCCAGCAGCTCGACAGCGTTCGATACGCAGTATTTT
>.|TRBV27|TRBJ1-2|.
CASRETDNYGYTF
TGTGCCAGCAGAGAGACAGATAACTATGGCTACACCTTC
>.|TRBV3-1/TRBV3-2|TRBJ2-2|.
CASSPRTQYTGELFF
TGTGCCAGCAGCCCTAGAACCCAGTACACCGGGGAGCTGTTTTTT
>TRBD1|TRBV6-1|TRBJ1-4|.
CASSETGEEKLFF
TGTGCCAGCAGTGAGACAGGGGAAGAAAAACTGTTTTTT
>.|TRBV5-1|TRBJ1-3|.
CASSPWTASGNTIYF
TGCGCCAGCAGCCCATGGACAGCCTCTGGAAACACCATATATTTT
>.|TRBV7-9|TRBJ2-7|.
CASSSPPRGRASYEQYF
TGTGCCAGCAGCTCCCCCCCGCGGGGCCGGGCCTCCTACGAGCAGTACTTC
>TRBD2|TRBV19|TRBJ2-1|.
CASSIGLAEANNEQFF
TGTGCCAGTAGTATAGGACTAGCGGAGGCAAACAATGAGCAGTTCTTC
>TRBD2|TRBV28|TRBJ2-7|once
CASSLGLAGNLMAYEQYF
TGTGCCAGCAGCCTCGGACTAGCGGGAAACTTGATGGCCTACGAGCAGTACTTC
>.|TRBV28|TRBJ1-3|.
CASSPTQSGGNTIYF
TGTGCCAGCAGCCCAACACAGTCGGGAGGAAACACCATATATTTT
>.|TRBV28|TRBJ1-5|.
CASSRSNQPQHF
TGTGCCAGCAGTCGGAGCAATCAGCCCCAGCATTTT
>TRBD1|TRBV27|TRBJ1-5|.
CASSLGTGGNQPQHF
TGTGCCAGCAGTTTGGGGACAGGGGGCAATCAGCCCCAGCATTTT
>.|TRBV6-5|TRBJ1-1|.
CASSYSWGVTEAFF
TGTGCCAGCAGTTACTCGTGGGGGGTCACTGAAGCTTTCTTT
>TRBD2|TRBV7-3|TRBJ2-2|.
CASSFGGSYAGELFF
TGTGCCAGCAGCTTCGGCGGGAGCTATGCCGGGGAGCTGTTTTTT
>.|TRBV19|TRBJ2-4|.
CASSIGGRNIQYF
TGTGCCAGTAGTATAGGGGGCAGAAACATTCAGTACTTC
>.|TRBV10-3|TRBJ1-4|.
CAISDPGQYSNEKLFF
TGTGCCATCAGTGACCCCGGACAGTATTCGAATGAAAAACTGTTTTTT
>TRBD1|TRBV28|TRBJ1-1|.
CASSLPGQGGAEAFF
TGTGCCAGCAGTCTCCCGGGACAGGGGGGGGCTGAAGCTTTCTTT
>TRBD1|TRBV19|TRBJ2-7|once
CASSMGAPGQGDEQYF
TGTGCCAGTAGTATGGGGGCCCCGGGACAGGGGGACGAGCAGTACTTC
>.|TRBV28|TRBJ2-5|.
CASRGGGGETQYF
TGTGCCAGCAGGGGAGGGGGTGGAGAGACCCAGTACTTC
>TRBD1|TRBV28|TRBJ1-1|.
CASSLTGYRLGTEAFF
TGTGCCAGCAGTTTGACAGGGTATAGGTTGGGCACTGAAGCTTTCTTT
>.|TRBV12-3/TRBV12-4|TRBJ1-4|.
CASSWLEGKLFF
TGTGCCAGCAGTTGGCTGGAGGGAAAACTGTTTTTT
>.|TRBV2|TRBJ2-3|.
CASSAQVGTDTQYF
TGTGCCAGCAGTGCCCAGGTCGGCACAGATACGCAGTATTTT
>.|TRBV19|TRBJ2-1|.
CASSTTGSNYNEQFF
TGTGCCAGTAGTACTACGGGTAGTAACTACAATGAGCAGTTCTTC
>TRBD1|TRBV7-2|TRBJ1-1|.
CASSSGQGHFF
TGTGCCAGCAGCTCGGGACAGGGGCATTTCTTT
>.|TRBV30|TRBJ2-5|.
CAWSQGAETQYF
TGTGCCTGGAGTCAGGGTGCGGAGACCCAGTACTTC
>.|TRBV4-2|TRBJ2-7|.
CASSQYDEQYF
TGTGCCAGCAGCCAATATGACGAGCAGTACTTC
>.|TRBV24-1|TRBJ2-5|.
CATSDPMETQYF
TGTGCCACCAGTGACCCTATGGAGACCCAGTACTTC
>.|TRBV4-1|TRBJ2-7|.
CASSPGVRNGYEQYF
TGCGCCAGCAGCCCCGGGGTCAGAAACGGGTACGAGCAGTACTTC
>TRBD2|TRBV13|TRBJ2-7|.
CASSLGSGVVSYEQYF
TGTGCCAGCAGCTTAGGTAGCGGGGTGGTCTCCTACGAGCAGTACTTC
>TRBD1|TRBV27|TRBJ1-3|.
CASSPTPGQGRNTIYF
TGTGCCAGCAGCCCTACGCCGGGACAGGGAAGAAACACCATATATTTT
>.|TRBV29-1|TRBJ2-3|.
CSVPESWSTDTQYF
TGCAGCGTTCCCGAGTCCTGGAGCACAGATACGCAGTATTTT
>.|TRBV28|TRBJ2-5|.
CASSYARANGETQYF
TGTGCCAGCAGCTACGCCAGGGCCAATGGGGAGACCCAGTACTTC
>TRBD2|TRBV5-1|TRBJ2-7|.
CASSLGRLNLEQYF
TGCGCCAGCAGCCTCGGGAGGCTAAATCTCGAGCAGTACTTC
>.|TRBV18|TRBJ1-3|.
CASSLGQRSGNTIYF
TGTGCCAGCTCCCTCGGTCAGCGCTCTGGAAACACCATATATTTT
>.|TRBV6-5|TRBJ2-5|once
CASSPGGAQYF
TGTGCCAGCAGTCCCGGCGGGGCCCAGTACTTC
>TRBD2|TRBV3-1/TRBV3-2|TRBJ2-1|.
CASSQFRDYHSYNEQFF
TGTGCCAGCAGTCAATTCCGGGACTACCACTCCTACAATGAGCAGTTCTTC
>.|TRBV28|TRBJ1-2|few
CASSEQGDGYTF
TGTGCCAGCAGTGAACAGGGAGATGGCTACACCTTC
>TRBD1|TRBV3-1/TRBV3-2|TRBJ1-6|.
CASSQRTGVWGEASPLHF
TGTGCCAGCAGCCAAAGGACAGGGGTGTGGGGTGAGGCTTCACCCCTCCACTTT
>TRBD2|TRBV27|TRBJ2-7|.
CASTGLAVTYEQYF
TGTGCCAGCACGGGACTAGCGGTAACCTACGAGCAGTACTTC
>TRBD2|TRBV15|TRBJ2-7|.
CATSRDWPSGSSYEQYF
TGTGCCACCAGCAGAGATTGGCCCAGCGGGAGTTCCTACGAGCAGTACTTC
>TRBD1|TRBV5-5|TRBJ1-2|.
CASSRGTGSNYGYTF
TGTGCCAGCAGCCGGGGGACAGGGTCTAACTATGGCTACACCTTC
>.|TRBV7-8|TRBJ2-5|.
CASSSRQVQETQYF
TGTGCCAGCAGCTCCCGACAGGTCCAAGAGACCCAGTACTTC
>.|TRBV28|TRBJ2-5|.
CASSFQGIETQYF
TGTGCCAGCAGTTTTCAGGGGATAGAGACCCAGTACTTC
>.|TRBV2|TRBJ2-3|.
CASSVRLGSDTQYF
TGTGCCAGCAGTGTTCGGCTCGGGTCTGATACGCAGTATTTT